The rows below give T cell receptor beta chains drawn from one sample of a study of low-dose radiotherapy and immunotherapy resistance in tumors. Each CDR3 protein is one row after TCRdb ran MiXCR on the reads. The sample includes about 84,000 distinct CDR3 sequences, less than 20% of them seen just once. Sequences were derived from PBMCs, sampled after low-dose radiotherapy plus immunotherapy. The receptors were gathered from a male donor with prostate cancer. CDR3s include the opening cysteine and the closing phenylalanine or tryptophan. Each record gives: V gene, J gene, clone size, D gene, CDR3 DNA, CDR3 protein. The D gene is left open where the match is weak. Clone size appears in some rows only: once, few, many, or a class for an expanded clone.

V: TRBV7-9
J: TRBJ2-5
size: .
D: TRBD2
DNA: TGTGCCAGCAGCCCCGGGACTAGCGGGATAGGGGAGACCCAGTACTTC
CDR3: CASSPGTSGIGETQYF

V: TRBV6-2/TRBV6-3
J: TRBJ2-7
size: .
D: .
DNA: TGTGCCAGCAGCCCGGGACTCCGAGCCTACGAGCAGTACTTC
CDR3: CASSPGLRAYEQYF

V: TRBV7-9
J: TRBJ1-3
size: many
D: TRBD1
DNA: TGTGCCAGCAGCAGAGGACAGGGAGCCTCTGGAAACACCATATATTTT
CDR3: CASSRGQGASGNTIYF

V: TRBV4-1
J: TRBJ2-5
size: .
D: .
DNA: TGCGCCAGCAGCCAACTGGGAACCCAGTACTTC
CDR3: CASSQLGTQYF

V: TRBV29-1
J: TRBJ1-5
size: .
D: .
DNA: TGCAGCGTCGGCAGCGACCCGGGACAGCCCCAGCATTTT
CDR3: CSVGSDPGQPQHF

V: TRBV20-1
J: TRBJ2-1
size: many
D: .
DNA: TGCAGTGGCCGCTTTCACAATGAGCAGTTCTTC
CDR3: CSGRFHNEQFF

V: TRBV15
J: TRBJ2-2
size: few
D: TRBD2
DNA: TGTGCCACCAGCAGCCTCCCCCGTCCTAGCGGGAGTACCGGGGAGCTGTTTTTT
CDR3: CATSSLPRPSGSTGELFF

V: TRBV29-1
J: TRBJ2-3
size: many
D: TRBD2
DNA: TGCAGCGTTGACCGGGAGGGGAGTACAGATACGCAGTATTTT
CDR3: CSVDREGSTDTQYF

V: TRBV7-2
J: TRBJ2-1
size: many
D: TRBD2
DNA: TGTGCCAGCCGACTAGCGGGACTCAATGAGCAGTTCTTC
CDR3: CASRLAGLNEQFF

V: TRBV7-2
J: TRBJ2-1
size: .
D: TRBD2
DNA: TGTGCCAGCAGCTTGGCTAGCGGGAGCTTTGATGAGCAGTTCTTC
CDR3: CASSLASGSFDEQFF

V: TRBV4-1
J: TRBJ2-1
size: many
D: .
DNA: TGCGCCAGCAGCCAAGGGGCGGGATATGAGCAGTTCTTC
CDR3: CASSQGAGYEQFF

V: TRBV14
J: TRBJ1-4
size: many
D: .
DNA: TGTGCCAGCAGCCAAGGGGGCAGAACCCTTAATGAAAAACTGTTTTTT
CDR3: CASSQGGRTLNEKLFF

V: TRBV29-1
J: TRBJ2-7
size: many
D: TRBD1
DNA: TGCAGCGTTGAAAGTTCAGGGGGTCGGTACGAGCAGTACTTC
CDR3: CSVESSGGRYEQYF

V: TRBV12-3/TRBV12-4
J: TRBJ2-7
size: many
D: TRBD1
DNA: TGTGCCAGCAGTTTTAGGGACAGGGGACACGAGCAGTACTTC
CDR3: CASSFRDRGHEQYF

V: TRBV7-6
J: TRBJ2-1
size: .
D: TRBD2
DNA: TGTGCCAGCAACCCCTTTATAGCGGGAGGGAGCAATGAGCAGTTCTTC
CDR3: CASNPFIAGGSNEQFF

V: TRBV6-1
J: TRBJ1-5
size: once
D: TRBD1
DNA: TGTGCCAGCAGGGAAAGACAGGGGCTGGGAGCCCAGCATTTT
CDR3: CASRERQGLGAQHF

V: TRBV28
J: TRBJ2-1
size: many
D: TRBD1
DNA: TGTGCCAGCAGCCTGGTGGGACAGGTTCGCAATGAGCAGTTCTTC
CDR3: CASSLVGQVRNEQFF

V: TRBV5-1
J: TRBJ2-3
size: many
D: .
DNA: TGCGCCAGCAGCCTCTACAGTGGCACAGATACGCAGTATTTT
CDR3: CASSLYSGTDTQYF

V: TRBV23-1
J: TRBJ2-3
size: many
D: TRBD1
DNA: TGCGCCAGCGGCCCCGGGACAGGGGAAGATACGCAGTATTTT
CDR3: CASGPGTGEDTQYF

V: TRBV6-2/TRBV6-3
J: TRBJ2-5
size: many
D: .
DNA: TGTGCCAGCAGTGCCGCCCTAGAGACCCAGTACTTC
CDR3: CASSAALETQYF

V: TRBV13
J: TRBJ2-2
size: many
D: .
DNA: TGTGCCAGCAGCTTAGGCCGGGCCCTACGGAGGGAGCTGTTTTTT
CDR3: CASSLGRALRRELFF

V: TRBV14
J: TRBJ2-7
size: many
D: .
DNA: TGTGCCAGCAGCCAAGCGACGTGGTCCTACGAGCAGTACTTC
CDR3: CASSQATWSYEQYF

V: TRBV20-1
J: TRBJ2-6
size: .
D: .
DNA: TGCAGTGCTCCACAGACTGGGGCCAACGTCCTGACTTTC
CDR3: CSAPQTGANVLTF